What follows describes a single T cell receptor beta chain. V dropped 2 bases and J dropped 7 bases, with 6 bases sitting between them. This CDR3 comprises 11 residues. Germline lookup yields CDR1 SGHAT and CDR2 FQNNGV. This sample is part of a study of CD8 T cells in Susac syndrome. Reverse transcription of roughly 0.5 to 1 ug RNA was carried out with random hexamers. Each CDR3 protein gets one entry after TCRdb re-called the immunoSEQ multiplex PCR reads with MiXCR. The sample shows roughly 250,000 distinct CDR3 sequences, approximately 95% of them seen only once. The sequenced material came from CD4+ T cells from PBMCs. This chain connects TRBV11-2 to TRBJ2-7; D is unclear. The sequence was collected from a human donor with Susac syndrome. The CDR3 bases are TGTGCCAGCAGCTTACGTTTGGAGCAGTACTTC. Amino acids: CASSLRLEQYF.